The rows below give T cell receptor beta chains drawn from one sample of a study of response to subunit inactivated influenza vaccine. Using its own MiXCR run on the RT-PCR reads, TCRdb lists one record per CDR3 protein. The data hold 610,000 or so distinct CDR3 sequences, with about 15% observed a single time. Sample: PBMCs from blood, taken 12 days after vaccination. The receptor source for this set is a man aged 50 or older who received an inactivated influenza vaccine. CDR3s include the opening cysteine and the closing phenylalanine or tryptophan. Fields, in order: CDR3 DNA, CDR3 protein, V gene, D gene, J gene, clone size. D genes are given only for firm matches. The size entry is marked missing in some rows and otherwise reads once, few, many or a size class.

cdr3_nt: TGTGCCAGCAGTTCAGTTCGTGAAAAACTGTTTTTT
cdr3_aa: CASSSVREKLFF
v_call: TRBV12-3/TRBV12-4
d_call: .
j_call: TRBJ1-4
clone_size: few

cdr3_nt: TGTGCCGGCAGCACGCGGGAGAGCGACAATGAGCAGTTCTTC
cdr3_aa: CAGSTRESDNEQFF
v_call: TRBV5-6
d_call: TRBD2
j_call: TRBJ2-1
clone_size: .

cdr3_nt: TGTGCCAGCTCGCAACAGCACCAAGAGACCCAGTACTTC
cdr3_aa: CASSQQHQETQYF
v_call: TRBV18
d_call: .
j_call: TRBJ2-5
clone_size: .

cdr3_nt: TGTGCCAGCAGCTCAGGCGGGCAGCCCTCCTACGAGCAGTACTTC
cdr3_aa: CASSSGGQPSYEQYF
v_call: TRBV7-6
d_call: .
j_call: TRBJ2-7
clone_size: few

cdr3_nt: TGCAGTGCTAGAGATCAAGGCAGCTATGGCTACACCTTC
cdr3_aa: CSARDQGSYGYTF
v_call: TRBV20-1
d_call: .
j_call: TRBJ1-2
clone_size: many

cdr3_nt: TGTGCCAGCAGTTTGGACCAGGGGAGCTACGAGCAGTACTTC
cdr3_aa: CASSLDQGSYEQYF
v_call: TRBV28
d_call: .
j_call: TRBJ2-7
clone_size: .

cdr3_nt: TGTGCCAGCAGCTTAACCGCTAGGCTAGCGGGGGGGATCAATGAGCAGTTCTTC
cdr3_aa: CASSLTARLAGGINEQFF
v_call: TRBV12-1
d_call: .
j_call: TRBJ2-1
clone_size: .

cdr3_nt: TGTGCCAGCAGTTCAGGGGGACAGGGGTATAGAGAGCAGTTCTTC
cdr3_aa: CASSSGGQGYREQFF
v_call: TRBV6-5
d_call: TRBD1
j_call: TRBJ2-1
clone_size: few

cdr3_nt: TGTGCCAGCAGCGTAGCTCCCGGACAGGGGTACGAGCAGTACTTC
cdr3_aa: CASSVAPGQGYEQYF
v_call: TRBV9
d_call: TRBD1
j_call: TRBJ2-7
clone_size: many

cdr3_nt: TGCAGCGTTGTAGCGGGAGGTTACAATGAGCAGTTCTTC
cdr3_aa: CSVVAGGYNEQFF
v_call: TRBV29-1
d_call: TRBD2
j_call: TRBJ2-1
clone_size: few

cdr3_nt: TGCAGTGCTAGAGAGGGGAGGGGCTACGAGCAGTACTTC
cdr3_aa: CSAREGRGYEQYF
v_call: TRBV20-1
d_call: TRBD2
j_call: TRBJ2-7
clone_size: .

cdr3_nt: TGTGCCAGCAGCCAAGGATTAAGGAATACTCGGGGCAGCGAGCAGTACTTC
cdr3_aa: CASSQGLRNTRGSEQYF
v_call: TRBV3-1
d_call: .
j_call: TRBJ2-7
clone_size: few

cdr3_nt: TGTGCCAGCAGTCCGCGGGACAGGGTGACAGATACGCAGTATTTT
cdr3_aa: CASSPRDRVTDTQYF
v_call: TRBV6-2/TRBV6-3
d_call: TRBD1
j_call: TRBJ2-3
clone_size: few

cdr3_nt: TGTGCCAGCGCCTGGGGGACAGGGGGGTACGAGCAGTACTTC
cdr3_aa: CASAWGTGGYEQYF
v_call: TRBV28
d_call: TRBD1
j_call: TRBJ2-7
clone_size: .

cdr3_nt: TGTGCCAGCAGTTGGGCTGGACCGGCTAGCACAGATACGCAGTATTTT
cdr3_aa: CASSWAGPASTDTQYF
v_call: TRBV12-3/TRBV12-4
d_call: .
j_call: TRBJ2-3
clone_size: many

cdr3_nt: TGTGCCAGCAGTTACTCGCTTTGGCAGGCCGGGGAGCTGTTTTTT
cdr3_aa: CASSYSLWQAGELFF
v_call: TRBV6-5
d_call: .
j_call: TRBJ2-2
clone_size: .

cdr3_nt: TGCAGTGCTAGAGTTGGGCAGGGAAGGGGAGGCAATCAGCCCCAGCATTTT
cdr3_aa: CSARVGQGRGGNQPQHF
v_call: TRBV20-1
d_call: .
j_call: TRBJ1-5
clone_size: few

cdr3_nt: TGTGCCAGCAGATTAGCTGAGGTTTTCGGAGAGACCCAGTACTTC
cdr3_aa: CASRLAEVFGETQYF
v_call: TRBV7-9
d_call: .
j_call: TRBJ2-5
clone_size: once

cdr3_nt: TGCGCCAGCAGCACCCATCCACAGGTCAATGAGCAGTTCTTC
cdr3_aa: CASSTHPQVNEQFF
v_call: TRBV4-3
d_call: .
j_call: TRBJ2-1
clone_size: few

cdr3_nt: TGCAGTGCCGCAGGGGTGACTAATGAAAAACTGTTTTTT
cdr3_aa: CSAAGVTNEKLFF
v_call: TRBV20-1
d_call: .
j_call: TRBJ1-4
clone_size: .

cdr3_nt: TGTGCCAGCAGCGCGGACGGTCGAGGGGAGCTGTTTTTT
cdr3_aa: CASSADGRGELFF
v_call: TRBV9
d_call: .
j_call: TRBJ2-2
clone_size: few

cdr3_nt: TGCGCCAGCAGCCGCGGACAGGGGAGCACCGGGGAGCTGTTTTTT
cdr3_aa: CASSRGQGSTGELFF
v_call: TRBV5-1
d_call: TRBD1
j_call: TRBJ2-2
clone_size: .

cdr3_nt: TGTGCCTGGAAACCGAACTACTATGGCTACACCTTC
cdr3_aa: CAWKPNYYGYTF
v_call: TRBV30
d_call: .
j_call: TRBJ1-2
clone_size: few

cdr3_nt: TGTGCCAGCAGTTTACGGGACAGGGGGTCCGAGCAGTACTTC
cdr3_aa: CASSLRDRGSEQYF
v_call: TRBV12-3/TRBV12-4
d_call: TRBD1
j_call: TRBJ2-7
clone_size: .

cdr3_nt: TGTGCCAGCAGCGAACGTCGGCTAGTCGGGGGAGAGACCCAGTACTTC
cdr3_aa: CASSERRLVGGETQYF
v_call: TRBV6-1
d_call: .
j_call: TRBJ2-5
clone_size: .

cdr3_nt: TGTGCCAGCAGCCACATCGACAGGAATGAGCAGTTCTTC
cdr3_aa: CASSHIDRNEQFF
v_call: TRBV4-2
d_call: .
j_call: TRBJ2-1
clone_size: .

cdr3_nt: TGCGCCAGCAGCCAAGTTGCACAGGGTATTCAGCCCCAGCATTTT
cdr3_aa: CASSQVAQGIQPQHF
v_call: TRBV4-1
d_call: .
j_call: TRBJ1-5
clone_size: .